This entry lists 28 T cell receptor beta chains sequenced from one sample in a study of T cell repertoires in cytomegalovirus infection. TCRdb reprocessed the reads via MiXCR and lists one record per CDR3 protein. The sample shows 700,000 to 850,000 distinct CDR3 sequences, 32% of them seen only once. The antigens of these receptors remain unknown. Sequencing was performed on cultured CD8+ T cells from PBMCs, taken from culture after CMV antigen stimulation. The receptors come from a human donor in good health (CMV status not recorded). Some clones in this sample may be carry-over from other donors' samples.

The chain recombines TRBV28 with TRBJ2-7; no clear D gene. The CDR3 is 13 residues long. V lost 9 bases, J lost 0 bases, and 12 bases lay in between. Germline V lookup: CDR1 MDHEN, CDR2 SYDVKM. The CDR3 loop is CASRSGHSYEQYV. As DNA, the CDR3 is TGTGCCAGTAGATCAGGTCACTCCTACGAGCAGTACGTC.

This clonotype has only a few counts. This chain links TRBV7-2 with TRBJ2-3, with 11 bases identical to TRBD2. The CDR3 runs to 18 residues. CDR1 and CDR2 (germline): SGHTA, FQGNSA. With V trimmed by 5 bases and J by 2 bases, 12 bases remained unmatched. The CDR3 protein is CASSPRVGSGGDTDTQYF. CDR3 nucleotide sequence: TGTGCCAGCAGCCCTAGGGTTGGTAGCGGGGGGGACACAGATACGCAGTATTTT.

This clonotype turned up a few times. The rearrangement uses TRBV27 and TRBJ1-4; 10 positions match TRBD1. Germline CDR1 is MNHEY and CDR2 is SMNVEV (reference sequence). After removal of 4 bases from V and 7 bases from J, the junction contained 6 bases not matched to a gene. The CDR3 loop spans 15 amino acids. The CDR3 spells CASSSLTGGAEKLFF. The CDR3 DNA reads TGTGCCAGCAGTTCGTTGACAGGGGGCGCTGAAAAACTGTTTTTT.

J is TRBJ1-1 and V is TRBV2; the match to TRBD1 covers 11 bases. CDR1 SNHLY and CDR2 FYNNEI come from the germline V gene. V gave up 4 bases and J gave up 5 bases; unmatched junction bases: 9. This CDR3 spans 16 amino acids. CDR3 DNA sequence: TGTGCCAGCAGTGGCCGGGACAGGGGGGAGGATACTGAAGCTTTCTTT. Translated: CASSGRDRGEDTEAFF.

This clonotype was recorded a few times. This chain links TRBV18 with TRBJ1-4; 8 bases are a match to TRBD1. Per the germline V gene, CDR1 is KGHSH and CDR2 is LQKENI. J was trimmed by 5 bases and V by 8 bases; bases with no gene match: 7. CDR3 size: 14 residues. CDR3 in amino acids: CASQTGADNEKLFF. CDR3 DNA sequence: TGTGCCAGCCAGACAGGGGCAGACAATGAAAAACTGTTTTTT. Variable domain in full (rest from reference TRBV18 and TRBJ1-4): NAGVMQNPRHLVRRRGQEARLRCSPMKGHSHVYWYRQLPEEGLKFMVYLQKENIIDESGMPKERFSAEFPKEGPSILRIQQVVRGDSAAYFCASQTGADNEKLFFGSGTQLSVL.

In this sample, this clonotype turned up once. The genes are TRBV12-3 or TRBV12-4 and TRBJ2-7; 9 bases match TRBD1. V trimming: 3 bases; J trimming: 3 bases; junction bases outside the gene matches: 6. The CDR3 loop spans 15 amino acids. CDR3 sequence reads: CASSFTGQGYYEQYF. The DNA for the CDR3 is TGTGCCAGCAGTTTTACGGGACAGGGCTACTACGAGCAGTACTTC.

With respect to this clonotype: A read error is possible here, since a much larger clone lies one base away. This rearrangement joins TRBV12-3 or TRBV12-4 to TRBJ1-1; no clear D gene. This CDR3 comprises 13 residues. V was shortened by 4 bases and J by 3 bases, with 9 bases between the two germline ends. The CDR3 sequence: CASSSLIDTEAFF. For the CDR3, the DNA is TGTGCCAGCAGTTCCCTGATAGACACTGAAGCTTTCTTT.

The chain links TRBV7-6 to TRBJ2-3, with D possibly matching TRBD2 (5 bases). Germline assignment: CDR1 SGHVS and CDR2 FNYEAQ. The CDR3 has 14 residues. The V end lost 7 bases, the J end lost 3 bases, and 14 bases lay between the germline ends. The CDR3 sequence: CASTSRELTDTQYF. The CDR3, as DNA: TGTGCCAGCACCTCAAGGGAGCTTACAGATACGCAGTATTTT.

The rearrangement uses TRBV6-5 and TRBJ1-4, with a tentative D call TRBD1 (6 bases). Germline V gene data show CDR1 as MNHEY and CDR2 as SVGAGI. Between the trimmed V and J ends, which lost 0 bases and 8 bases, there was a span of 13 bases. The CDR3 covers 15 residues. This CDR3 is CASSYSIQGREKLFF. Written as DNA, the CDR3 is TGTGCCAGCAGTTACTCGATCCAGGGGCGGGAAAAACTGTTTTTT.

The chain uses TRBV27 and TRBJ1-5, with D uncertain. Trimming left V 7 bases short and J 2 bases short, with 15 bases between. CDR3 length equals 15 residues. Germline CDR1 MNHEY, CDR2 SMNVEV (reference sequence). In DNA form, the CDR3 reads TGTGCCAGCACGGCCGGCCTTGGGGGCAATCAGCCCCAGCATTTT. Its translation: CASTAGLGGNQPQHF.

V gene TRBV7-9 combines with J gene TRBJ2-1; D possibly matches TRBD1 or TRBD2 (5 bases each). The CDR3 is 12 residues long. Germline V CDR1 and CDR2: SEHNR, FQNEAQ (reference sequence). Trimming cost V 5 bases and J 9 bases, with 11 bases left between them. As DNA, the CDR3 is TGTGCCAGCAGCCGTACGGGGCCTGAGCAGTTCTTC. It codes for CASSRTGPEQFF.

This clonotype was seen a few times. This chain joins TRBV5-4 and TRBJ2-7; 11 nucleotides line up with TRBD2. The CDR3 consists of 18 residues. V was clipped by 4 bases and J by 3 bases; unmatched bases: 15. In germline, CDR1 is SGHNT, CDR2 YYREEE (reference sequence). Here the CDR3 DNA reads TGTGCCAGCAGCCACAAACAGGGGAGACTAGCGGGACTCTACGAGCAGTACTTC. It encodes CASSHKQGRLAGLYEQYF.

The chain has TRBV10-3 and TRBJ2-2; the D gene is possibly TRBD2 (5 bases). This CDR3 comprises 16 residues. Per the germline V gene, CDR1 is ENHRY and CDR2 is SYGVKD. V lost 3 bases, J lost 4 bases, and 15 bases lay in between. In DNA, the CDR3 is TGTGCCATCAGTGAAGTCCTAGATGGGAGCACCGGGGAGCTGTTTTTT. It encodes CAISEVLDGSTGELFF.

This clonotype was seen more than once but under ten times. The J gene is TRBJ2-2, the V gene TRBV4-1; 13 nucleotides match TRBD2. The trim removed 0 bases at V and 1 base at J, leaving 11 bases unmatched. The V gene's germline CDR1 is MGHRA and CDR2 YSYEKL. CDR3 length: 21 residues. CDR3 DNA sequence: TGCGCCAGCAGCCAAGAAAATTTAATCGGACTAGCGGGAGAGAACACCGGGGAGCTGTTTTTT. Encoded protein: CASSQENLIGLAGENTGELFF.

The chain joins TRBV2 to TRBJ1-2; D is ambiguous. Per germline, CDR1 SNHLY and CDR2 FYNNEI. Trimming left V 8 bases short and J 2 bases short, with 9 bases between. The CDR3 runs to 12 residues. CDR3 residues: CASEESNYGYTF. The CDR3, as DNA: TGTGCCAGCGAGGAGTCGAACTATGGCTACACCTTC.

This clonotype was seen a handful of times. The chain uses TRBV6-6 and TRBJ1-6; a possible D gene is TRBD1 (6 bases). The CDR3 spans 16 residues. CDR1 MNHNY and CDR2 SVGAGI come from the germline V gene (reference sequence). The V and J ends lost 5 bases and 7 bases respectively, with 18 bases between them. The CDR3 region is CASSPSGAGENSPLHF. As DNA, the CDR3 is TGTGCCAGCAGTCCTTCGGGGGCCGGTGAAAATTCACCCCTCCACTTT.

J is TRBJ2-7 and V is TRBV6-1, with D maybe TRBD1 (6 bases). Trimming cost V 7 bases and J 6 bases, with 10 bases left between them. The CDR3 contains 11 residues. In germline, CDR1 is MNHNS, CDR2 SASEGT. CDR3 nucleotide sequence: TGTGCCAGCATTCAGGGGTTCGAGCAGTACTTC. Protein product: CASIQGFEQYF.

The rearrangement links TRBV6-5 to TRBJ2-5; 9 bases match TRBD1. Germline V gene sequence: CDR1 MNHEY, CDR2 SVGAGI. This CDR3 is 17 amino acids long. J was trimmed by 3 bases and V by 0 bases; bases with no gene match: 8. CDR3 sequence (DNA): TGTGCCAGCAGTTACTCTTACAGGGACAGGGAAGAAGAGACCCAGTACTTC. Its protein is CASSYSYRDREEETQYF.

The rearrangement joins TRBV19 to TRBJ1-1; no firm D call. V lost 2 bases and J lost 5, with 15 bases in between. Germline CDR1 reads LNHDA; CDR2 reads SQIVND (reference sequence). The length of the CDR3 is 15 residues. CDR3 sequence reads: CASSIPGGVGTEAFF. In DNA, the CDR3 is TGTGCCAGTAGTATACCAGGTGGGGTTGGGACTGAAGCTTTCTTT.

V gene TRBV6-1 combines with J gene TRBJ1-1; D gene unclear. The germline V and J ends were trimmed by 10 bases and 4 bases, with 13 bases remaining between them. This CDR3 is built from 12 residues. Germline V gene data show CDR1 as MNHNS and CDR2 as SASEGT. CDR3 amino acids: CAITGGITEAFF. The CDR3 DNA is TGTGCCATCACCGGAGGGATCACTGAAGCTTTCTTT.

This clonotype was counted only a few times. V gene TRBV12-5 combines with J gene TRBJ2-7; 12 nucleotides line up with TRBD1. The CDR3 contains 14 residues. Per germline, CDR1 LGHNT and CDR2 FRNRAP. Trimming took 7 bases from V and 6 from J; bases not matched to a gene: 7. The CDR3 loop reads CASDPGQGACEQYV. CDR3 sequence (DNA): TGTGCTAGTGATCCGGGACAGGGGGCCTGCGAGCAGTACGTC.

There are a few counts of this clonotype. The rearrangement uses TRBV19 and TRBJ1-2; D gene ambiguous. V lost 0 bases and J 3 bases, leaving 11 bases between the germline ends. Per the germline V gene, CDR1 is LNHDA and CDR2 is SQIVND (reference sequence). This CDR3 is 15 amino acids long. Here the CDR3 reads CASSIDRRLYYGYTF. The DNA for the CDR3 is TGTGCCAGTAGTATAGATCGAAGGCTTTACTATGGCTACACCTTC.

Written as DNA, the CDR3 is TGTGCCAGCAGTACCTCGGGGGTGGGAACTGAAGCTTTCTTT. As protein: CASSTSGVGTEAFF. The chain recombines TRBV6-6 with TRBJ1-1, with D possibly TRBD1 on 5 matching bases. CDR1 is MNHNY and CDR2 is SVGAGI in the germline V gene (reference sequence). Trimming took off 5 bases at V and 5 bases at J, with 15 bases between the two ends. There are 14 residues in the CDR3.

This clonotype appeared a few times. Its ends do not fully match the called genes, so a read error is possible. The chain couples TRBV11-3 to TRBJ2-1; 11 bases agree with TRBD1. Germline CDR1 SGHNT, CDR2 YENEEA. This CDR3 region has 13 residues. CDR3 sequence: CASSLNSGQGAIF. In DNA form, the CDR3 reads TGTGCCAGCAGCTTAAACTCCGGACAGGGGGCTATCTTC.

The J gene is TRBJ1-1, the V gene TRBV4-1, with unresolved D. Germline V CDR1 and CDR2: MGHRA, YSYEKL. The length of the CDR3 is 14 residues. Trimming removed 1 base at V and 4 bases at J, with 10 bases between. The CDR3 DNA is TGCGCCAGCAGCCAAGTTGCGGGTCGCACTGAAGCTTTCTTT. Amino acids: CASSQVAGRTEAFF.

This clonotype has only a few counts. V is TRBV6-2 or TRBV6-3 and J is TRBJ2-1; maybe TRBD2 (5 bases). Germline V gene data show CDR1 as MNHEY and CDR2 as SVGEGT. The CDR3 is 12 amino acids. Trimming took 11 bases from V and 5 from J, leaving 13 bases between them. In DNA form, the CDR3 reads TGTGCCTGCGAGGGTGAACACAATGAGCAGTTCTTC. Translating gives CACEGEHNEQFF.

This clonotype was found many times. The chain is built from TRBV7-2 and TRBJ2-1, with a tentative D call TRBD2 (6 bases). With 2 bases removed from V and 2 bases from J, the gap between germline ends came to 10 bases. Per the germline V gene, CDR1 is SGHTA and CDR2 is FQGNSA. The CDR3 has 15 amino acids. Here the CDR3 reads CASSLMGGTYNEQFF. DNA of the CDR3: TGTGCCAGCAGCTTAATGGGGGGAACCTACAATGAGCAGTTCTTC.

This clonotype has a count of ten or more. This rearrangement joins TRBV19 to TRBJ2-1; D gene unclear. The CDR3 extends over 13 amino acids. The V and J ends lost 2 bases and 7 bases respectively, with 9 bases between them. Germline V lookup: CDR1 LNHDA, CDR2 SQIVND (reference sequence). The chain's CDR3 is CASSIISFNEQFF. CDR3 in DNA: TGTGCCAGTAGTATAATCAGTTTTAATGAGCAGTTCTTC.